Shown below are 23 T cell receptor beta chains from a single sample sequenced in a study of T cell responses to AZD1222 COVID-19 vaccine. TCRdb keeps only in-frame clones here, not all; method: immunoSEQ multiplex PCR. The table includes 150,000 to 250,000 clones, roughly 92% detected once. Material: peripheral blood, obtained 28 days after the second AZD1222 dose. These receptors were taken from an adult who received the AZD1222 COVID-19 vaccine.

The chain combines TRBV11-3 with TRBJ1-1; no firm D call. The CDR3 loop spans 13 amino acids. V was cut by 4 bases and J by 8 bases, with 14 bases left in between. Germline V gives CDR1 SGHNT, CDR2 YENEEA. CDR3 nucleotide sequence: TGTGCCAGCAGCTCAGGACCGGGGTTAGAAGCTTTCTTT. Amino acid sequence: CASSSGPGLEAFF.

This chain uses TRBV24-1 with TRBJ2-7; D is perhaps TRBD1 (6 bases). Germline V gene sequence: CDR1 KGHDR, CDR2 SFDVKD. The V end lost 3 bases, the J end lost 2 bases, and 16 bases lay between the germline ends. This CDR3 contains 16 residues. CDR3 coding DNA: TGTGCCACCAGTGATCCTAACAGGGCGAATACCTACGAGCAGTACTTC. Encoded protein: CATSDPNRANTYEQYF.

The chain employs TRBV5-4 and TRBJ1-2, with D possibly TRBD1 on 5 matching bases. The CDR3 has 13 amino acids. Germline CDR1 reads SGHNT; CDR2 reads YYREEE (reference sequence). With 4 bases removed from V and 2 bases from J, the gap between germline ends came to 9 bases. The CDR3: CASSLGTNYGYTF. CDR3 sequence (DNA): TGTGCCAGCAGCCTCGGGACCAACTATGGCTACACCTTC.

This sequence joins TRBV7-2 and TRBJ1-5, with D possibly being TRBD1 (6 bases). The V end lost 6 bases, the J end lost 6 bases, and 12 bases lay between the germline ends. Per the germline V gene, CDR1 is SGHTA and CDR2 is FQGNSA. This CDR3 contains 13 residues. The CDR3 sequence: CASREGGGQPQHF. CDR3 nucleotide sequence: TGTGCCAGCAGAGAAGGGGGGGGTCAGCCCCAGCATTTT.

This rearrangement joins TRBV27 to TRBJ2-2; 7 nucleotides agree with TRBD1. Germline CDR1 and CDR2: MNHEY and SMNVEV (reference sequence). With V trimmed by 7 bases and J by 4 bases, 12 bases remained unmatched. The CDR3 runs 16 residues. The CDR3 sequence is CASKPYTTGITGELFF. The CDR3 coding sequence is TGTGCCAGCAAACCCTATACGACAGGGATCACCGGGGAGCTGTTTTTT.

This sequence joins TRBV28 and TRBJ1-2, with D maybe TRBD1 (5 bases). V lost 2 bases and J 9 bases, leaving 13 bases between the germline ends. The CDR3 consists of 13 residues. Per the germline V gene, CDR1 is MDHEN and CDR2 is SYDVKM. Written as DNA, the CDR3 is TGTGCCAGCAGTTTAAGGGGCGGGGACCGCTACACCTTC. This sequence encodes CASSLRGGDRYTF.

The chain joins TRBV5-1 to TRBJ2-7; the match to TRBD2 covers 11 bases. The CDR3 consists of 14 residues. V shed 4 bases and J 2 bases; nucleotides not matched to a gene: 2. Germline V gene lookup returns CDR1 SGHRS and CDR2 YFSETQ. CDR3: CASSLAGGPYEQYF. Here the CDR3 DNA reads TGCGCCAGCAGCCTAGCGGGAGGTCCCTACGAGCAGTACTTC.

This chain connects TRBV5-6 to TRBJ1-1; maybe TRBD1 (5 bases). The germline V and J ends were trimmed by 4 bases and 1 base, with 14 bases remaining between them. In germline, CDR1 is SGHDT, CDR2 YYEEEE. This CDR3 has 15 residues. The CDR3 loop is CASSLPAGPNTEAFF. The DNA of the CDR3 is TGTGCCAGCAGCCTGCCGGCAGGGCCGAACACTGAAGCTTTCTTT.

V gene TRBV9 combines with J gene TRBJ1-4; D gene ambiguous. V dropped 5 bases and J dropped 0 bases, with 8 bases sitting between them. CDR3 length equals 14 residues. Germline assignment: CDR1 SGDLS and CDR2 YYNGEE. The CDR3 sequence is CASSYTSTNEKLFF. The CDR3 region has the DNA TGTGCCAGCAGTTACACTTCAACTAATGAAAAACTGTTTTTT.

This clone was detected once. This sequence joins TRBV10-3 and TRBJ1-1, with a possible D match to TRBD1 (6 bases). Trimming stripped 4 bases from V and 4 bases from J, with 13 bases between. Germline CDR1 ENHRY, CDR2 SYGVKD. This CDR3 comprises 14 residues. In DNA, the CDR3 is TGTGCCATCAGTGGACAGGCTTCGGCCACTGAAGCTTTCTTT. The encoded protein is CAISGQASATEAFF.

The chain has TRBV21-1 and TRBJ2-5; the table calls TRBD2, which could not be checked here. TRBV21-1 counts as a pseudogene. This CDR3 has 14 amino acids. DNA for the CDR3: TGTGCCAGCAGCAATTGGGAGGGGCGCGAGACCCAGTACTTC. Translating it yields CASSNWEGRETQYF.

V gene TRBV18 combines with J gene TRBJ2-7; the D is unclear. With 2 bases removed from V and 3 bases from J, the gap between germline ends came to 8 bases. CDR1 and CDR2 from the germline V gene are KGHSH and LQKENI. The CDR3 is made up of 13 amino acids. CDR3 sequence: CASSPGQYYEQYF. CDR3 nucleotide sequence: TGTGCCAGCTCACCAGGGCAGTACTACGAGCAGTACTTC.

V gene TRBV16 combines with J gene TRBJ2-1, with D possibly TRBD1 on 5 matching bases. Germline-derived CDR1 and CDR2 are KGHSY and FQNENV. V was shortened by 3 bases and J by 10 bases, with 10 bases between the two germline ends. This CDR3 contains 12 residues. CDR3 amino acids: CASSHSRAEQFF. The CDR3 nucleotides read TGTGCCAGCAGCCATTCCAGGGCAGAGCAGTTCTTC.

The chain couples TRBV28 to TRBJ2-4; D is uncertain. Germline V gives CDR1 MDHEN, CDR2 SYDVKM. The V and J ends lost 7 bases and 2 bases respectively, with 15 bases between them. CDR3 length equals 15 residues. CDR3 protein: CASKSEGLSKNIQYF. Written as DNA, the CDR3 is TGTGCCAGCAAGTCGGAAGGTTTGTCCAAAAACATTCAGTACTTC.

The gene calls are TRBV30 and TRBJ2-1; 10 bases map to TRBD2. Losses at the gene ends were 3 bases for V and 10 bases for J; bases not matched to a gene: 9. Germline V gives CDR1 GTSNPN, CDR2 SVGIG (reference sequence). The CDR3 loop spans 14 amino acids. CDR3 loop: CAWSLGLANGEQFF. In DNA, the CDR3 is TGTGCCTGGAGCCTGGGACTAGCGAACGGGGAGCAGTTCTTC.

The chain is built from TRBV7-9 and TRBJ1-2; no clear D gene. Deletions cut 0 bases from V and 8 bases from J, with 4 bases between. CDR3 size: 11 residues. Germline CDR1 and CDR2: SEHNR and FQNEAQ (reference sequence). CDR3 sequence: CASSLAPGYTF. Written as DNA, the CDR3 is TGTGCCAGCAGCTTAGCACCCGGCTACACCTTC.

This chain joins TRBV28 and TRBJ1-5, with D unclear. Trimming shortened V by 2 bases and J by 7 bases, and 6 bases separated the two germline ends. Germline CDR1 is MDHEN and CDR2 is SYDVKM. The CDR3 contains 12 residues. CDR3 region: CASSLSRQPQHF. CDR3 coding DNA: TGTGCCAGCAGTTTAAGCAGGCAGCCCCAGCATTTT.

The chain combines TRBV5-1 with TRBJ2-7, with a weak D call TRBD1 (6 bases). This CDR3 is 14 amino acids long. Per germline, CDR1 SGHRS and CDR2 YFSETQ. Trimming took off 4 bases at V and 5 bases at J, with 16 bases between the two ends. The CDR3 bases are TGCGCCAGCAGCCCCCCGGACAGACCCGACGAGCAGTACTTC. Protein sequence: CASSPPDRPDEQYF.

The V gene is TRBV6-5, the J gene TRBJ1-2, with a possible D match to TRBD1 (6 bases). Trimming stripped 6 bases from V and 4 bases from J, with 15 bases between. The CDR3 extends over 14 amino acids. Per the germline V gene, CDR1 is MNHEY and CDR2 is SVGAGI. CDR3: CASRDSKTGYGYTF. In nucleotides, the CDR3 is TGTGCCAGCAGGGATTCGAAGACAGGCTATGGCTACACCTTC.

This chain uses TRBV29-1 with TRBJ2-6; either TRBD1 or TRBD2 may supply D (5 bases each). CDR1 is SQVTM, CDR2 ANQGSEA, per germline. Trimming cost V 4 bases and J 0 bases, with 7 bases left between them. There are 14 residues in the CDR3. As DNA, the CDR3 is TGCAGCGTTGGAGGGGCCTCTGGGGCCAACGTCCTGACTTTC. It yields the protein CSVGGASGANVLTF.

The chain combines TRBV24-1 with TRBJ2-3; 7 bases fit TRBD1. V was pared by 9 bases and J by 2 bases, with 7 bases of the junction left unmatched. There are 14 residues in the CDR3. Per the germline V gene, CDR1 is KGHDR and CDR2 is SFDVKD. The CDR3 sequence is CATEKGANTDTQYF. The DNA of the CDR3 is TGTGCCACCGAAAAGGGGGCGAACACAGATACGCAGTATTTT.

This clone occurred a few times. The V gene is TRBV15, the J gene TRBJ2-5, with D possibly matching TRBD1 (5 bases). Trimming removed 5 bases from V and 10 bases from J, with 20 bases in between. This CDR3 comprises 14 residues. Germline CDR1 and CDR2: LNHNV and YYDKDF (reference sequence). CDR3 protein: CATSSVPDLRGQYF. The CDR3 nucleotides are TGTGCCACCAGCTCCGTGCCTGACTTAAGGGGCCAGTACTTC. Drawing the rest from reference TRBV15 and TRBJ2-5, the complete variable domain is DAMVIQNPRYQVTQFGKPVTLSCSQTLNHNVMYWYQQKSSQAPKLLFHYYDKDFNNEADTPDNFQSRRPNTSFCFLDIRSPGLGDTAMYLCATSSVPDLRGQYFGPGTRLLVL.

The chain is built from TRBV11-2 and TRBJ2-3; 7 nucleotides agree with TRBD2. The trim removed 3 bases at V and 2 bases at J, leaving 5 bases unmatched. The CDR3 contains 15 residues. The germline gives CDR1 SGHAT, CDR2 FQNNGV. CDR3 nucleotide sequence: TGTGCCAGCAGCTTGCAGAGCGGGAACACAGATACGCAGTATTTT. Amino acid sequence: CASSLQSGNTDTQYF.